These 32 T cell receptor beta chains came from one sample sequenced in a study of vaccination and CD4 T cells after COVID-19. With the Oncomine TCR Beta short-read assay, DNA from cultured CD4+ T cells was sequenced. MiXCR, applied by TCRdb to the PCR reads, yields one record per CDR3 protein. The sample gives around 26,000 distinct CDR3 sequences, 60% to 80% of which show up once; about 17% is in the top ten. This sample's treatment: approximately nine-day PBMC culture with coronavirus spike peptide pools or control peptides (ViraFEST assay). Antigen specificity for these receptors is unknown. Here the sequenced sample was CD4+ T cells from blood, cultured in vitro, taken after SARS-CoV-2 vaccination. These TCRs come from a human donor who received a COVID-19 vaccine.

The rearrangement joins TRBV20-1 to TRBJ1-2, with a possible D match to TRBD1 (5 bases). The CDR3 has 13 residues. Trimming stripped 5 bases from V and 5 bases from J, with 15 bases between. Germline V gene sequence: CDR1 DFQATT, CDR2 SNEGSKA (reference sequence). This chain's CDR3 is CSAGDGNLYGYTF. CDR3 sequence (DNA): TGCAGTGCTGGGGACGGAAACTTATATGGCTACACCTTC.

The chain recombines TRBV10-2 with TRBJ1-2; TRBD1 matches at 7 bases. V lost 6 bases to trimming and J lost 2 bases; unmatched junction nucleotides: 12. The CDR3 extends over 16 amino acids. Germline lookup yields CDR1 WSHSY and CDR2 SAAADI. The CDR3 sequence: CASSPDRRLRNYGYTF. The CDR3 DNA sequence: TGCGCCAGCAGCCCGGACAGGAGGCTCCGAAACTATGGCTACACCTTC.

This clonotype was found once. The CDR3: CASSLELVGPDTQYF. The CDR3, as DNA: TGTGCCAGCAGCTTAGAACTAGTGGGGCCAGATACGCAGTATTTT. V and J are TRBV7-2 and TRBJ2-3; either TRBD1 or TRBD2 may fit D (5 bases each). The CDR3 is 15 amino acids. Trimming took off 1 base at V and 4 bases at J, with 12 bases between the two ends. CDR1 SGHTA and CDR2 FQGNSA come from the germline V gene.

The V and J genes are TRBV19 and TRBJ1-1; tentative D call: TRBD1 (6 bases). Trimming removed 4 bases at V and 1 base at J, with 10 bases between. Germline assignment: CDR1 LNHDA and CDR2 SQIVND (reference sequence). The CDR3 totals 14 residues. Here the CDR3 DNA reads TGTGCCAGTAGTACACAGGGAGAGAACACTGAAGCTTTCTTT. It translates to CASSTQGENTEAFF. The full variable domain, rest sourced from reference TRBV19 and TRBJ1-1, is DGGITQSPKYLFRKEGQNVTLSCEQNLNHDAMYWYRQDPGQGLRLIYYSQIVNDFQKGDIAEGYSVSREKKESFPLTVTSAQKNPTAFYLCASSTQGENTEAFFGQGTRLTVV.

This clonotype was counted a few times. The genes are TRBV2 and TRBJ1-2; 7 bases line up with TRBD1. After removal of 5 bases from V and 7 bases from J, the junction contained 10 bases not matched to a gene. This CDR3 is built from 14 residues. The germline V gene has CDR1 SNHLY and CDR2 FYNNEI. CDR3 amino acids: CASSPYTGAGGYTF. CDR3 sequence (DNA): TGTGCCAGCAGTCCCTATACAGGGGCGGGTGGCTACACCTTC.

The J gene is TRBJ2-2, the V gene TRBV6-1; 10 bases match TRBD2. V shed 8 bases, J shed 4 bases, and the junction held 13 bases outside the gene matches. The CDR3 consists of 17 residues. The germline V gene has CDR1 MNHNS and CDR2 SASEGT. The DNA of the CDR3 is TGTGCCAGCTCGAAGGATAGCGGGGGGTTGGGCACCGGGGAGCTGTTTTTT. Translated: CASSKDSGGLGTGELFF.

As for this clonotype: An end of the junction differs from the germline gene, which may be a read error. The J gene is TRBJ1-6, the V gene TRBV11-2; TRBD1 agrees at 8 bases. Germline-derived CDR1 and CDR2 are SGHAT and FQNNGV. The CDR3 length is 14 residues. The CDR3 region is CASSLRTGNSLLHF. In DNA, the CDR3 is TGTGCCAGCAGCTTAAGGACAGGGAATTCACTCCTCCACTTT.

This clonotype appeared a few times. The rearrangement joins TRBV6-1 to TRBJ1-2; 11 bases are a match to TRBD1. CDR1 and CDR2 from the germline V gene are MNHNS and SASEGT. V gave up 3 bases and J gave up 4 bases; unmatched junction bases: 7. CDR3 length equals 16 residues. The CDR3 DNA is TGTGCCAGCAGTGACCGGACAGGGGGCCGAGGCTATGGCTACACCTTC. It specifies CASSDRTGGRGYGYTF.

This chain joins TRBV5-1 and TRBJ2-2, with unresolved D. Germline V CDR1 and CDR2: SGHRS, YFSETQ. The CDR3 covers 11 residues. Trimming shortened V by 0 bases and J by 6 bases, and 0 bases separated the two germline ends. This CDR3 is CASSLAGELFF. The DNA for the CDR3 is TGCGCCAGCAGCTTGGCCGGGGAGCTGTTTTTT.

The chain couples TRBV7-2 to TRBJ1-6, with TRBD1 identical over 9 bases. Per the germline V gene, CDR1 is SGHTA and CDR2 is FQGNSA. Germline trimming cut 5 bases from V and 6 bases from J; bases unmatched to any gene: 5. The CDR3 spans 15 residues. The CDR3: CASSLGDRVNSPLHF. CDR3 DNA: TGTGCCAGCAGCCTTGGGGACAGGGTTAATTCACCCCTCCACTTT.

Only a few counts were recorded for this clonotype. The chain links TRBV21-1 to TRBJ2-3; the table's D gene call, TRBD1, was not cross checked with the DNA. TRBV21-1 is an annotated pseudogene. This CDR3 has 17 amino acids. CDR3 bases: TGTGCCAGCAGCAACCGACAGGGATCAGCAAGGGGAGATACGCAGTATTTT. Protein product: CASSNRQGSARGDTQYF.

In DNA, the CDR3 is TGTGCCAGCAGCTCCCCGGGAATAGTAGATACGCAGTATTTT. It yields the protein CASSSPGIVDTQYF. The chain employs TRBV11-3 and TRBJ2-3; the D gene is possibly TRBD2 (5 bases). Trimming took 4 bases from V and 5 from J, leaving 13 bases between them. The CDR3 runs to 14 residues. Germline V lookup: CDR1 SGHNT, CDR2 YENEEA.

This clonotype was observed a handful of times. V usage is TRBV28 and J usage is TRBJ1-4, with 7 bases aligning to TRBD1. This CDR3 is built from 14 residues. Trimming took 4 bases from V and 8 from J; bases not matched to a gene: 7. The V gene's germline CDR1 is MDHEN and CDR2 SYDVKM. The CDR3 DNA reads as TGTGCCAGCAGTTGGACAGGCACGTTGGAAAAACTGTTTTTT. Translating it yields CASSWTGTLEKLFF. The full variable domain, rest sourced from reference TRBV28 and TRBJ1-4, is DVKVTQSSRYLVKRTGEKVFLECVQDMDHENMFWYRQDPGLGLRLIYFSYDVKMKEKGDIPEGYSVSREKKERFSLILESASTNQTSMYLCASSWTGTLEKLFFGSGTQLSVL.

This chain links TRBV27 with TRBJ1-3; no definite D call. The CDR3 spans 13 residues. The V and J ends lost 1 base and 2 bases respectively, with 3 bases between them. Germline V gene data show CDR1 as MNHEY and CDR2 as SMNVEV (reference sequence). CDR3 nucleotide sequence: TGTGCCAGCAGTTTATTGGCTGGAAACACCATATATTTT. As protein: CASSLLAGNTIYF.

The CDR3 sequence is CASSFTSANSPLHF. CDR3 nucleotides: TGTGCCAGCAGTTTCACGTCAGCTAATTCACCCCTCCACTTT. The chain employs TRBV12-3 or TRBV12-4 and TRBJ1-6; D uncertain. Trimming took 3 bases from V and 6 from J, leaving 9 bases between them. The CDR3 is made up of 14 amino acids.

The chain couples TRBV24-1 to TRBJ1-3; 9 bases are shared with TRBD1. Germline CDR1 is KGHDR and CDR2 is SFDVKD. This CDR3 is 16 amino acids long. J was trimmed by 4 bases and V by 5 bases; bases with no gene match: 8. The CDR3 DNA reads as TGTGCCACCAGTGGGACAGGGGTAATTTCGGGAAACACCATATATTTT. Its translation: CATSGTGVISGNTIYF.

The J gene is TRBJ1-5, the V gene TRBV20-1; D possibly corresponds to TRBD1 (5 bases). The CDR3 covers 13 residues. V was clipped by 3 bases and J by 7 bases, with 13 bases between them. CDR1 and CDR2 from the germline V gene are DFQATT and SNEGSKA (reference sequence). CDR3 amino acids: CSASGREFQPQHF. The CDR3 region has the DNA TGCAGTGCTAGCGGCAGGGAGTTCCAGCCCCAGCATTTT.

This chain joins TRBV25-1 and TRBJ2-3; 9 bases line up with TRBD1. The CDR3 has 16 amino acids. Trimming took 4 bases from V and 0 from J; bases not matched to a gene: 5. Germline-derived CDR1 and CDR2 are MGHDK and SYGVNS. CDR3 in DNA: TGTGCCAGCAGTGCCTACAGGGGGCTTAGCACAGATACGCAGTATTTT. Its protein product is CASSAYRGLSTDTQYF.

The CDR3 DNA sequence: TGTGCCAGCAGTGAAGTTCTAGGGCAACGCCAAGAGACCCAGTACTTC. Translated: CASSEVLGQRQETQYF. The rearrangement uses TRBV6-1 and TRBJ2-5; unclear D gene. The CDR3 is made up of 16 amino acids. Germline CDR1 is MNHNS and CDR2 is SASEGT. With 1 base removed from V and 1 base from J, the gap between germline ends came to 13 bases.

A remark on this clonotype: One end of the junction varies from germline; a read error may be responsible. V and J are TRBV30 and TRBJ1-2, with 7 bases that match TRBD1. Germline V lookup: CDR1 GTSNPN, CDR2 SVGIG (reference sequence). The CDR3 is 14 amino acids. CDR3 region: CTWSPPYRGFGYTF. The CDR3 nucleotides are TGTACCTGGAGTCCTCCTTACAGGGGTTTTGGCTACACCTTC.

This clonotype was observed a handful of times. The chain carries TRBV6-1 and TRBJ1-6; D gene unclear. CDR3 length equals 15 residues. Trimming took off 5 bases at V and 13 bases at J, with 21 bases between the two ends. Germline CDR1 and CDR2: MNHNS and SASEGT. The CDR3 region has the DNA TGTGCCAGCAGTATCAGTCGCCTTTTGGATTTTCCCCTCCACTTT. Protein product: CASSISRLLDFPLHF.

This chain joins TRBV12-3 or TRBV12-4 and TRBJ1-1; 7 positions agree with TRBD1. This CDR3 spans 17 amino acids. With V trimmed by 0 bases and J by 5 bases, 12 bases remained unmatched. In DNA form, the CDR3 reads TGTGCCAGCAGTTTAGCGGGGACAGCCCGCCGCTTAACTGAAGCTTTCTTT. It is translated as CASSLAGTARRLTEAFF.

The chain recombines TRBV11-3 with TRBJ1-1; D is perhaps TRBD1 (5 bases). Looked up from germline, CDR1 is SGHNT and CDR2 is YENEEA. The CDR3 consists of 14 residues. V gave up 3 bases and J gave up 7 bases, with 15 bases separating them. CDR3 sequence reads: CASSFGGRLGEAFF. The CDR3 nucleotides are TGTGCCAGCAGCTTTGGGGGACGGCTAGGTGAAGCTTTCTTT. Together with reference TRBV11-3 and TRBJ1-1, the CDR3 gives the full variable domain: EAGVVQSPRYKIIEKKQPVAFWCNPISGHNTLYWYLQNLGQGPELLIRYENEEAVDDSQLPKDRFSAERLKGVDSTLKIQPAELGDSAVYLCASSFGGRLGEAFFGQGTRLTVV.

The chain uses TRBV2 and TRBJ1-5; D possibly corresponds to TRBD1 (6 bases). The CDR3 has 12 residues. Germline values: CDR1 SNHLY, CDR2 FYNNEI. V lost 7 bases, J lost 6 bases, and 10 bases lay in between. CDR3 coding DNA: TGTGCCAGCAACAGGGAGCGTCAGCCCCAGCATTTT. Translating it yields CASNRERQPQHF. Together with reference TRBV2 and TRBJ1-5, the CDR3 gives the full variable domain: EPEVTQTPSHQVTQMGQEVILRCVPISNHLYFYWYRQILGQKVEFLVSFYNNEISEKSEIFDDQFSVERPDGSNFTLKIRSTKLEDSAMYFCASNRERQPQHFGDGTRLSIL.

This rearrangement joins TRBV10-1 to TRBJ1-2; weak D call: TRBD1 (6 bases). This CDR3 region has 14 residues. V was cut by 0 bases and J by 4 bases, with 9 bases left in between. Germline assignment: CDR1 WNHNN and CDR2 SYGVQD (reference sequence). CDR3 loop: CASSESGGTYGYTF. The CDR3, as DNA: TGCGCCAGCAGTGAGTCAGGGGGTACCTATGGCTACACCTTC.

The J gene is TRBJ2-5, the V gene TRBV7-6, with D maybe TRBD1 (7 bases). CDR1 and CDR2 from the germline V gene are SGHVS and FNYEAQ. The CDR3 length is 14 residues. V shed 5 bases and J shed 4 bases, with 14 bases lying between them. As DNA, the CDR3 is TGTGCCAGCAGCCTAAGGGGGCGGGGAGAGACCCAGTACTTC. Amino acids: CASSLRGRGETQYF.

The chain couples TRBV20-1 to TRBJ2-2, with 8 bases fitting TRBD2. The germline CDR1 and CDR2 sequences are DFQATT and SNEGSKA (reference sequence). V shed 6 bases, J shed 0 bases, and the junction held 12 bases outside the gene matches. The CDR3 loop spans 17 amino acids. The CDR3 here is CSAERLARDANTGELFF. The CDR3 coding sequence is TGCAGTGCGGAGAGACTAGCGAGGGACGCGAACACCGGGGAGCTGTTTTTT.

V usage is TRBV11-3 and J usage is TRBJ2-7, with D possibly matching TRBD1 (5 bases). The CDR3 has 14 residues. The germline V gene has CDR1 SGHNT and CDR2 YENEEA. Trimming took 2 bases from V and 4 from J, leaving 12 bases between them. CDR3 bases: TGTGCCAGCAGCTTATTTTCAGGGCGGTACGAGCAGTACTTC. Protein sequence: CASSLFSGRYEQYF.

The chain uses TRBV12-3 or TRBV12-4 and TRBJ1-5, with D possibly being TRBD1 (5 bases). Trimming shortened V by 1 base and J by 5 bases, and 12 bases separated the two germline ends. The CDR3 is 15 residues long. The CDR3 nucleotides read TGTGCCAGCAGTTTAGAGGGCAGGGCTGATCAGCCCCAGCATTTT. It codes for CASSLEGRADQPQHF.

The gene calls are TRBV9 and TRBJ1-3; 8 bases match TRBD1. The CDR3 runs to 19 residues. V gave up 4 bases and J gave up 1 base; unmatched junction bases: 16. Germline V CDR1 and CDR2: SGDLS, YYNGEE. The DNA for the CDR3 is TGTGCCAGCAGCCCTATGGATTGGGACAGGCCAGCGTCTGGAAACACCATATATTTT. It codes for CASSPMDWDRPASGNTIYF. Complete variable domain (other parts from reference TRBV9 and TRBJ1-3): DSGVTQTPKHLITATGQRVTLRCSPRSGDLSVYWYQQSLDQGLQFLIQYYNGEERAKGNILERFSAQQFPDLHSELNLSSLELGDSALYFCASSPMDWDRPASGNTIYFGEGSWLTVV.

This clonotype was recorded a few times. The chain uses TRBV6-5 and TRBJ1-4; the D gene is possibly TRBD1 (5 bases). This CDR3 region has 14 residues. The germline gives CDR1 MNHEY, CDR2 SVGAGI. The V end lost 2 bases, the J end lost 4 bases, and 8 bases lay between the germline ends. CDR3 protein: CASSYRGVNEKLFF. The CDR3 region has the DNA TGTGCCAGCAGTTACCGGGGGGTTAATGAAAAACTGTTTTTT.

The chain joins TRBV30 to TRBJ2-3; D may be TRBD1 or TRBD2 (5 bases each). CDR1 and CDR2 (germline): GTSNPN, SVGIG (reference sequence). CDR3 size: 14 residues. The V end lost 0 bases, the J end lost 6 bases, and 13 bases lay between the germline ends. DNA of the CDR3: TGTGCCTGGAGTGTACCCCGAGAGGGGGATACGCAGTATTTT. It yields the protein CAWSVPREGDTQYF. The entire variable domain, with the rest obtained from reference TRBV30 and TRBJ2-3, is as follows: SQTIHQWPATLVQPVGSPLSLECTVEGTSNPNLYWYRQAAGRGLQLLFYSVGIGQISSEVPQNLSASRPQDRQFILSSKKLLLSDSGFYLCAWSVPREGDTQYFGPGTRLTVL.